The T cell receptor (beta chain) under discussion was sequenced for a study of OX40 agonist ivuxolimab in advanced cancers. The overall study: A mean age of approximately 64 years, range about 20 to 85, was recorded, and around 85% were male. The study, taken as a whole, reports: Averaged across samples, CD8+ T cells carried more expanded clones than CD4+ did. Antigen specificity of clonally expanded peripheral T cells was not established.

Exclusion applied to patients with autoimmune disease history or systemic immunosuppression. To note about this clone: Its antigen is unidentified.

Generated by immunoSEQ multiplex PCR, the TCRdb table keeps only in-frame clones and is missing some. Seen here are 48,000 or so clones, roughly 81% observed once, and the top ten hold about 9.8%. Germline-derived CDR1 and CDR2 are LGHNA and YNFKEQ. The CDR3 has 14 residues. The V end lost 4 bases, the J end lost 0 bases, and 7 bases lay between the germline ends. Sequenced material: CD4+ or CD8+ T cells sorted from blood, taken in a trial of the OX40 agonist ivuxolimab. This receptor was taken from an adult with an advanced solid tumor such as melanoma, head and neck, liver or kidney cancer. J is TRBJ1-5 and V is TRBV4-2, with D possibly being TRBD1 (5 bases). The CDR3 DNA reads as TGTGCCAGCAGCCCCAGGGATAGCAATCAGCCCCAGCATTTT. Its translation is CASSPRDSNQPQHF.